The T cell receptor (beta chain) under discussion was sequenced for a study of T-cell reconstitution after alpha-beta-depleted transplantation in children. Study results and limitations: The study reportedly traced alpha-beta T cells about two months after transplant to several hundred expanded graft clones.

Germline CDR1 is DFQATT and CDR2 is SNEGSKA (reference sequence). V gave up 3 bases and J gave up 7 bases, with 13 bases separating them. CDR3 length: 12 residues. Points on this clonotype: Its antigen is currently unknown. A read error may be the cause here, since a much bigger clone is one base away.

Researchers prepared the TCRbeta library using unique molecular identifiers, the study reports. One entry per CDR3 protein, called by TCRdb with MiXCR from the PCR reads. The sample includes a few hundred thousand distinct CDR3 sequences, roughly a tenth of them seen just once. Here the sequenced sample was PBMCs, taken before TCRalphabeta/CD19-depleted stem cell transplant. The chain is built from TRBV20-1 and TRBJ2-7; D call uncertain. The TCR comes from a boy younger than two with acute myeloid leukemia, due to receive a stem cell transplant. CDR3 DNA sequence: TGCAGTGCTAGGTCTATCGGCTGGGAGCAGTACTTC. The encoded protein is CSARSIGWEQYF.